This T cell receptor (beta chain) was captured in a study of shared clonotypes between healthy human individuals. Study overall: Researchers assigned three CD4 naive, three CD4 memory, two CD8 naive and one CD8 memory plate to each donor.

Sequenced by immunoSEQ multiplex PCR; TCRdb stores in-frame clones only, minus some. The sample shows about 1.4 million clones, roughly 96% of them seen only once. Sequenced input: naive CD4+ T cells sorted from blood. As for subset: CD45RA+ positively selected. The TCR originated in a man between 25 and 39 years old in good health.

The CDR3 region has the DNA TGTGCCAGTAGTCTAAAGGGACGGGGGAGCTCCTACAATGAGCAGTTCTTC. Amino acids: CASSLKGRGSSYNEQFF. The V call is TRBV19, the J call TRBJ2-1; the D gene is possibly TRBD2 (6 bases). The germline gives CDR1 LNHDA, CDR2 SQIVND (reference sequence). This CDR3 comprises 17 residues. V gave up 5 bases and J gave up 0 bases, with 17 bases separating them.